The 21 T cell receptor beta chains in this list originate from one sample, sequenced in a study of cytomegalovirus exposure and HLA in healthy donors. The PCR had 60 Vbeta and 13 Jbeta primers. Produced via immunoSEQ multiplex PCR; TCRdb's table is partial and in-frame only. Among under 35,000 clones, 65% to 75% were seen once, and the ten largest hold about a fifth. The sequenced material came from PBMCs. These receptors all come from a man between 45 and 60 years old in good health and CMV-seropositive.

The J gene is TRBJ2-3, the V gene TRBV2; 13 bases match TRBD2. CDR3 length: 16 amino acids. The germline V gene encodes CDR1 SNHLY and CDR2 FYNNEI. V gave up 5 bases and J gave up 7 bases; unmatched junction bases: 9. The DNA for the CDR3 is TGTGCCAGCAGTTATGCACTAGCGGGAGGGCTCAATACGCAGTATTTT. The encoded protein is CASSYALAGGLNTQYF. The full variable domain, in which reference TRBV2 and TRBJ2-3 provide the parts outside the CDR3, is EPEVTQTPSHQVTQMGQEVILRCVPISNHLYFYWYRQILGQKVEFLVSFYNNEISEKSEIFDDQFSVERPDGSNFTLKIRSTKLEDSAMYFCASSYALAGGLNTQYFGPGTRLTVL.

Only a few counts were recorded for this clone. This chain joins TRBV11-1 and TRBJ1-5; D is possibly TRBD1 (5 bases). Germline V gene data show CDR1 as SGHAT and CDR2 as FQDESV (reference sequence). Deletions cut 2 bases from V and 6 bases from J, with 8 bases between. The CDR3 consists of 13 residues. Here the CDR3 DNA reads TGTGCCAGCAGCTTATTCCAGGGTCAGCCCCAGCATTTT. This encodes CASSLFQGQPQHF.

This rearrangement joins TRBV30 to TRBJ1-5, with no clear D. The V gene's germline CDR1 is GTSNPN and CDR2 SVGIG (reference sequence). The CDR3 is 13 residues long. Trimming stripped 3 bases from V and 7 bases from J, with 13 bases between. CDR3 residues: CAWSIPNGQPQHF. The CDR3 DNA reads as TGTGCCTGGAGCATACCTAACGGGCAGCCCCAGCATTTT.

The chain carries TRBV9 and TRBJ2-6; 12 nucleotides align to TRBD2. The CDR3 has 19 amino acids. Losses at the gene ends were 6 bases for V and 3 bases for J; bases not matched to a gene: 13. Germline V gene data show CDR1 as SGDLS and CDR2 as YYNGEE. The DNA of the CDR3 is TGTGCCAGCACCACCAGCCTAGCGGGGGGGCCTAGTGGGGCCAACGTCCTGACTTTC. It codes for CASTTSLAGGPSGANVLTF.

This chain links TRBV28 with TRBJ2-3, with D unclear. Trimming removed 3 bases at V and 0 bases at J, with 10 bases between. CDR1 and CDR2 from the germline V gene are MDHEN and SYDVKM. The CDR3 runs 15 residues. CDR3 nucleotide sequence: TGTGCCAGCAGTTTGATAGATACCAGCACAGATACGCAGTATTTT. Its translation is CASSLIDTSTDTQYF.

V gene TRBV10-3 combines with J gene TRBJ2-1, with TRBD2 matching 11 bases. The CDR3 consists of 15 residues. With V trimmed by 6 bases and J by 4 bases, 5 bases remained unmatched. The germline V gene encodes CDR1 ENHRY and CDR2 SYGVKD. CDR3 protein: CAISHSGGEYNEQFF. CDR3 DNA sequence: TGTGCCATCAGCCATAGCGGGGGGGAGTACAATGAGCAGTTCTTC.

This chain joins TRBV6-7 and TRBJ1-6; D is unresolved. TRBV6-7 is noted as an ORF with a role that remains uncertain. The CDR3 loop spans 13 amino acids. Trimming removed 5 bases at V and 8 bases at J, with 10 bases between. The CDR3 DNA is TGTGCCAGCAGTGACTTCGGGGATTCACCCCTCCACTTT. Amino acids: CASSDFGDSPLHF.

The chain uses TRBV19 and TRBJ1-1; 8 bases line up with TRBD1. Germline trimming cut 6 bases from V and 6 bases from J; bases unmatched to any gene: 9. The CDR3 runs 14 residues. Germline CDR1 LNHDA, CDR2 SQIVND (reference sequence). DNA for the CDR3: TGTGCCAGTAGGACAGGGGTGATTTTCTCTGAAGCTTTCTTT. This gives the protein CASRTGVIFSEAFF.

This clone was seen only a few times. The chain couples TRBV7-6 to TRBJ1-1; D might be TRBD1 (5 bases). Germline V gene sequence: CDR1 SGHVS, CDR2 FNYEAQ. The CDR3 runs 12 residues. Trimming took 2 bases from V and 11 from J, leaving 12 bases between them. CDR3 sequence reads: CASSLPGRDAFF. The DNA of the CDR3 is TGTGCCAGCAGCTTACCAGGGAGGGACGCTTTCTTT.

CDR3 residues: CASSLGGSTSSTDTQYF. The DNA of the CDR3 is TGTGCCAGCAGTTTGGGGGGGTCTACCTCTAGCACAGATACGCAGTATTTT. V gene TRBV28 combines with J gene TRBJ2-3; 7 nucleotides line up with TRBD2. Trimming at V came to 3 bases and at J to 0 bases, leaving 9 bases not matched to a gene. CDR3 length: 17 amino acids. Germline CDR1 reads MDHEN; CDR2 reads SYDVKM.

This clone turned up a few times. The CDR3 does not end in the conserved phenylalanine or tryptophan, so this is likely a read error. V and J are TRBV7-8 and TRBJ2-3; D unresolved. V lost 0 bases and J lost 2, with 6 bases in between. The CDR3 runs to 14 residues. Germline V lookup: CDR1 SGHVS, CDR2 FQNEAQ. The CDR3 loop is CASSLAFDTDTQYL. CDR3 nucleotides: TGTGCCAGCAGCTTAGCATTCGACACAGATACGCAGTATCTT.

V gene TRBV9 combines with J gene TRBJ1-5; D remains unclear. The CDR3 loop spans 13 amino acids. Germline V lookup: CDR1 SGDLS, CDR2 YYNGEE. Trimming took off 0 bases at V and 5 bases at J, with 6 bases between the two ends. The CDR3 loop is CASSVGAYQPQHF. CDR3 nucleotide sequence: TGTGCCAGCAGCGTAGGAGCCTATCAGCCCCAGCATTTT.

The gene calls are TRBV18 and TRBJ2-5, with D unresolved. This CDR3 is 13 amino acids long. The V end lost 2 bases, the J end lost 4 bases, and 8 bases lay between the germline ends. Germline CDR1 and CDR2: KGHSH and LQKENI. CDR3 protein: CASSPDRGETQYF. The CDR3 DNA reads TGTGCCAGCTCACCAGACCGAGGAGAGACCCAGTACTTC.

The chain's CDR3 is CASSQDRVGGSPLHF. CDR3 sequence (DNA): TGCGCCAGCAGCCAAGATCGAGTCGGGGGGTCACCCCTCCACTTT. The genes are TRBV4-3 and TRBJ1-6; possibly TRBD1 for D (5 bases). Per the germline V gene, CDR1 is LGHNA and CDR2 is YSLEER. The germline V and J ends were trimmed by 0 bases and 10 bases, with 13 bases remaining between them. The CDR3 is 15 amino acids.

This clone was found a few times. The V call is TRBV29-1, the J call TRBJ2-7; D is undetermined. Trimming left V 6 bases short and J 3 bases short, with 9 bases between. This CDR3 contains 11 residues. The germline V gene encodes CDR1 SQVTM and CDR2 ANQGSEA. For the CDR3, the DNA is TGCAGCGTGTTAATCGTCTACGAGCAGTACTTC. Amino acid sequence: CSVLIVYEQYF.

This clone was detected only a few times. The chain joins TRBV28 to TRBJ2-7, with a possible D match to TRBD2 (5 bases). V lost 1 base and J 4 bases, leaving 11 bases between the germline ends. Looked up from germline, CDR1 is MDHEN and CDR2 is SYDVKM. The CDR3 spans 14 residues. CDR3 bases: TGTGCCAGCAGTTTATTACTAGGCCTTTACGAGCAGTACTTC. Protein: CASSLLLGLYEQYF.

The chain links TRBV15 to TRBJ1-1, with D possibly matching TRBD1 (6 bases). This CDR3 has 13 residues. Looked up from germline, CDR1 is LNHNV and CDR2 is YYDKDF (reference sequence). Between the trimmed V and J ends, which lost 4 bases and 5 bases, there was a span of 11 bases. The CDR3 DNA reads TGTGCCACCAGCATCGGCCAGGGGACTGAAGCTTTCTTT. Protein product: CATSIGQGTEAFF.

This chain links TRBV4-2 with TRBJ1-2; D is uncertain. Germline V gives CDR1 LGHNA, CDR2 YNFKEQ. The CDR3 contains 16 residues. V lost 0 bases to trimming and J lost 0 bases, with 11 bases between them. CDR3 in DNA: TGTGCCAGCAGCCAAGATTGGCATTCTGCTAACTATGGCTACACCTTC. It yields the protein CASSQDWHSANYGYTF.

The CDR3 nucleotides are TGTGCCAGCAGCTTAGTGGCCATGGACGAGCAGTACTTC. This codes for CASSLVAMDEQYF. The chain is built from TRBV7-6 and TRBJ2-7; D is uncertain. The CDR3 totals 13 residues. Deletions cut 1 base from V and 5 bases from J, with 9 bases between. Germline values: CDR1 SGHVS, CDR2 FNYEAQ.

The chain couples TRBV6-5 to TRBJ1-5; D gene unclear. The CDR3 has 15 residues. CDR1 and CDR2 from the germline V gene are MNHEY and SVGAGI. Trimming removed 0 bases from V and 3 bases from J, with 9 bases in between. The CDR3 is CASSYSSGFNQPQHF. The CDR3 bases are TGTGCCAGCAGTTACTCGTCAGGATTCAATCAGCCCCAGCATTTT.

The rearrangement links TRBV6-5 to TRBJ2-5; tentative D call: TRBD1 (6 bases). The end of the DNA is better explained by TRBJ2-7, so the J call may be wrong. The CDR3 is 12 amino acids. Germline CDR1 MNHEY, CDR2 SVGAGI. In DNA, the CDR3 is TGTGCCAGCAGGTCACAGGGCTACGAGCAGTACTTC. Translating gives CASRSQGYEQYF.